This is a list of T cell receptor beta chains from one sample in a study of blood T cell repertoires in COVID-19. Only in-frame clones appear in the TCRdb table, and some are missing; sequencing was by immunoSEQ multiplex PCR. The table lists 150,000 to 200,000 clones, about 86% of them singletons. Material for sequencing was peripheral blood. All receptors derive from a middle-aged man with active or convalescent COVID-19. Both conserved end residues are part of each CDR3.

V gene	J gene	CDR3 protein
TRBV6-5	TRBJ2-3	CASSYSGTNTDTQYF
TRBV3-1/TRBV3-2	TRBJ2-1	CASSQEPSSLYNEQFF
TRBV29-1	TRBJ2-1	CSVVGRGVYNEQFF
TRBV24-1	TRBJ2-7	CATSDLGGGPLEQYF
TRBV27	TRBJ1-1	CASSSTLQGGDTEAFF
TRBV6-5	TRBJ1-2	CASSQGAPNYGYTF
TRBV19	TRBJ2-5	CASSVGRLGETQYF
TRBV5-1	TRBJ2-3	CASSLATSGRTFTDTQYF
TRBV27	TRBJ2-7	CASGPGQRLRGSYEQYF
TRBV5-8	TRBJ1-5	CASTEQGRQPQHF
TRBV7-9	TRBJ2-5	CASSFTSEGGETQYF
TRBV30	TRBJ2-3	CAWSVLGTQYF
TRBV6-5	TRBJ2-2	CASSYWTGLTGELFF